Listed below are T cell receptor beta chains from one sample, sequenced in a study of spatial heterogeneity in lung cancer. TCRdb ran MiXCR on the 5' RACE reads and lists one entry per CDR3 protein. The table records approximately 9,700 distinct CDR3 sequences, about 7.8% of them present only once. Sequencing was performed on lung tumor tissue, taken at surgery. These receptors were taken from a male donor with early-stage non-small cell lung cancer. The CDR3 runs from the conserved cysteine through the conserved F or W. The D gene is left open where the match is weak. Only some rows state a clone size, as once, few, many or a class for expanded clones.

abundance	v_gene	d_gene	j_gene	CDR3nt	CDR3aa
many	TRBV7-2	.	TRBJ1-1	TGTGCCAGCAGCTCTTCCAGGGATTACACTGAAGCTTTCTTT	CASSSSRDYTEAFF
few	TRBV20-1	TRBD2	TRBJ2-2	TGCAGTGCTAGAGTAGTAGGGATGGGACTATCCTTCACCGGGGAGCTGTTTTTT	CSARVVGMGLSFTGELFF
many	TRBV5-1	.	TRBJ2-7	TGCGCCAGCAGCTTGGAGCGCTCCCCCGAGGGCGAGCAGTACTTC	CASSLERSPEGEQYF
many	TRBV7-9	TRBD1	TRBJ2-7	TGTGCCAGCAGCTCGGGACAGGACCTTTACGAGCAGTACTTC	CASSSGQDLYEQYF
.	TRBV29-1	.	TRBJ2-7	TGCTGCGTTGCCCAGTTAGGGGTCACCTACGAGCAGTACTTC	CCVAQLGVTYEQYF
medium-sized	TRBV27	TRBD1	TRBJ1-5	TGTGCCAGCACCGGACAGGGACGGAGTCAGCCCCAGCATTTT	CASTGQGRSQPQHF
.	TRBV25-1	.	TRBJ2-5	TGTGCCAGCAGGGGAAACTCGAAGGCGGAGACCCAGTACTTC	CASRGNSKAETQYF
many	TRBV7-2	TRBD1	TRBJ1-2	TGTGCCAGCAGCTTAGGACAGGGCTATGGCTACACCTTC	CASSLGQGYGYTF
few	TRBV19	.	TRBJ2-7	TGTGCCAGTAAGGGAGCCCGAGGGGATGACGAGCAGTACTTC	CASKGARGDDEQYF
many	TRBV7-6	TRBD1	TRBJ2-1	TGTGCCAGCAGCTGGGACAGTTTCGGGGAGCAGTTCTTC	CASSWDSFGEQFF
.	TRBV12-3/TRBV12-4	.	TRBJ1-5	TGTGCCAGCACCAATCTTAATAATGGTCAGCCCCAGCATTTT	CASTNLNNGQPQHF
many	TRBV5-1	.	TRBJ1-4	TGCGCCAGCAGCTTGGGGGCAGCTGAAAAACTGTTTTTT	CASSLGAAEKLFF
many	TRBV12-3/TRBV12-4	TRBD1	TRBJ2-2	TGTGCCAGCAGTTATCAGGGGGCCACCGGGGAGCTGTTTTTT	CASSYQGATGELFF
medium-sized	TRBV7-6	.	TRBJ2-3	TGTGCCAGCAGCTTAGACCCCTCCACAGATACGCAGTATTTT	CASSLDPSTDTQYF
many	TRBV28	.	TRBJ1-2	TGTGCCAGCTCCGGGGAGGTCTATGGCTACACCTTC	CASSGEVYGYTF
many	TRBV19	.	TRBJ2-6	TGTGCCAGTAGCTTTGGCCCTCGGAACTCTGGGGCCAACGTCCTGACTTTC	CASSFGPRNSGANVLTF
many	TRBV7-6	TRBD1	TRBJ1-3	TGTGCCAGCAGCCTGGGACAGGCTGGAAACACCATATATTTT	CASSLGQAGNTIYF
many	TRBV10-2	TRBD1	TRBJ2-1	TGCGCCAGCAGTACCTCCGGGACAGGGCACTACAATGAGCAGTTCTTC	CASSTSGTGHYNEQFF
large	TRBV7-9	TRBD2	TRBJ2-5	TGTGCCAGCAGCTTACCTGCGGGAGGCCAAGAGACCCAGTACTTC	CASSLPAGGQETQYF
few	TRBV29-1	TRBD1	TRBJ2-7	TGCAGCGTCGGGACAGGGAACGAGCAGTACTTC	CSVGTGNEQYF
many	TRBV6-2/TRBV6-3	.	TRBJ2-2	TGTGCCAGCAGTCTCGCTAATGGACGGAACACCGGGGAGCTGTTTTTT	CASSLANGRNTGELFF
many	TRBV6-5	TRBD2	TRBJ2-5	TGTGCCAGCAGTCAACTAGCGGGAGAAGGGACCCAGTACTTC	CASSQLAGEGTQYF
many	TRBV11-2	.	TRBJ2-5	TGTGCCAGCAGCTTAGGGTTCACAGGGTCGACAAAGACCCAGTACTTC	CASSLGFTGSTKTQYF
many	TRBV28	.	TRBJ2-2	TGTGCCAGCAGTTTGGCCAGGGTCACCGGGGAGCTGTTTTTT	CASSLARVTGELFF
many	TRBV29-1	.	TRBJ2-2	TGCAGCGTCGGCAACACCGGGGAGCTGTTTTTT	CSVGNTGELFF
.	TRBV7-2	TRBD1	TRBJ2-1	TGTGCCAGCAGCGCCGGACAGGGGAGGGGTAATGAGCAGTTCTTC	CASSAGQGRGNEQFF
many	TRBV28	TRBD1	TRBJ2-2	TGTGCCAGCACTTATCAGGGGGAGTACACCGGGGAGCTGTTTTTT	CASTYQGEYTGELFF
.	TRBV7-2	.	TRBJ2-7	TGTGCCAGCAGCTTTTGGAGCTACGAGCAGTACTTC	CASSFWSYEQYF
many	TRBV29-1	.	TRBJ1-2	TGCAGCGTTGAAGAAACAGCTCCCCCTAACTATGGCTACACCTTC	CSVEETAPPNYGYTF
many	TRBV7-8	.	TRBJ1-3	TGTGCCAGCAGCTTAGTAGGGGATGGAAACACCATATATTTT	CASSLVGDGNTIYF
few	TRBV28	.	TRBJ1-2	TGTGCCAGCAGCTCAGTTCAAGGGGGAACAGACGGCTACACCTTC	CASSSVQGGTDGYTF
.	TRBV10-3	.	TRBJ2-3	TGTGCCATCAGTGAGCAGGTCCTCACAGATACGCAGTATTTT	CAISEQVLTDTQYF
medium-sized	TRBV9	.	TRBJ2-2	TGTGCCAGCAGCGTAGATTTGGCCGGGGAGCTGTTTTTT	CASSVDLAGELFF